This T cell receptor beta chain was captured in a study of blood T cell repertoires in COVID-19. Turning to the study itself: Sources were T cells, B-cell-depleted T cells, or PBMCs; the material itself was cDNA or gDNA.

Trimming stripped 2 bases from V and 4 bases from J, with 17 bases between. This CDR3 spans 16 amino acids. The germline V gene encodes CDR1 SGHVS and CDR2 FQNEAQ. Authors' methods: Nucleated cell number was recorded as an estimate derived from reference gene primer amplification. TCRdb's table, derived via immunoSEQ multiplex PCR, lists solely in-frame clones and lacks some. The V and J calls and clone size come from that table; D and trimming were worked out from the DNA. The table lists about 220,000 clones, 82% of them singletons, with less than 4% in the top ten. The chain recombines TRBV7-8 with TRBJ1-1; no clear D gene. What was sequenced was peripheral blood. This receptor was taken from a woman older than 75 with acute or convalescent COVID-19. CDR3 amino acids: CASSLFQVSPATEAFF. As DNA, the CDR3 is TGTGCCAGCAGCTTATTTCAGGTTTCGCCAGCCACTGAAGCTTTCTTT. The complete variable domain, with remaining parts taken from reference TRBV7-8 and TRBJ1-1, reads GAGVSQSPRYKVAKRGQDVALRCDPISGHVSLFWYQQALGQGPEFLTYFQNEAQLDKSGLPSDRFFAERPEGSVSTLKIQRTQQEDSAVYLCASSLFQVSPATEAFFGQGTRLTVV.